Shown below are 20 T cell receptor beta chains from a single sample sequenced in a study of cytomegalovirus exposure and HLA in healthy donors. PCR primers comprised 60 Vbeta and 13 Jbeta primers. The data were produced by immunoSEQ multiplex PCR, yet TCRdb's version contains in-frame clones alone and is incomplete. The repertoire consists of about 160,000 clones, with around 78% occurring once and the leading ten covering 0.95% to 1.1%. Sequencing was carried out using PBMCs. These receptors originate from a woman in her thirties or forties in good health and CMV-seronegative.

The chain combines TRBV6-5 with TRBJ2-7; 12 positions agree with TRBD2. This CDR3 contains 14 residues. The V gene's germline CDR1 is MNHEY and CDR2 SVGAGI. Trimming at V came to 6 bases and at J to 6 bases, leaving 6 bases not matched to a gene. The CDR3 region has the DNA TGTGCCAGCAGCCAGACTAGCGGGAGATCCGAGCAGTACTTC. Translated: CASSQTSGRSEQYF.

The chain uses TRBV21-1 and TRBJ2-3; TRBD2 is taken as the D call from the table, unchecked against the DNA. TRBV21-1 is a documented pseudogene. CDR3 size: 22 residues. CDR3 DNA sequence: TGTGCCAGCAGCAAAGCCGAGGGGCTAGCGGGAGGAACTCGGGAGTCCACAGATACGCAGTATTTT. Translation: CASSKAEGLAGGTRESTDTQYF.

The rearrangement links TRBV19 to TRBJ2-7; D gene ambiguous. Trimming took 4 bases from V and 4 from J, leaving 14 bases between them. The CDR3 totals 14 residues. The germline gives CDR1 LNHDA, CDR2 SQIVND (reference sequence). The DNA of the CDR3 is TGTGCCAGTAGTACCGACCCGGGTGGGTACGAGCAGTACTTC. This sequence encodes CASSTDPGGYEQYF.

The chain joins TRBV1 to TRBJ2-1; no check of the table's D call, TRBD2, against the DNA was made. TRBV1 is classified as a pseudogene. The length of the CDR3 is 19 residues. Here the CDR3 reads CTSSQDGIHGRALGNEQFF. DNA of the CDR3: TGCACCAGCAGCCAAGATGGAATCCACGGGAGGGCCCTCGGCAATGAGCAGTTCTTC.

The J gene is TRBJ2-1, the V gene TRBV7-8, with 7 bases identical to TRBD1. CDR3 length equals 15 residues. J gave up 8 bases and V 5 bases, and 12 bases lay outside the gene matches. Germline V gives CDR1 SGHVS, CDR2 FQNEAQ. The CDR3 protein is CASSDDRASSYEQFF. The CDR3 DNA is TGTGCCAGCAGCGATGACAGGGCCAGTAGCTATGAGCAGTTCTTC.

This clone was counted once. This chain links TRBV2 with TRBJ2-7; no firm D call. Trimming stripped 6 bases from V and 4 bases from J, with 13 bases between. Germline CDR1 SNHLY, CDR2 FYNNEI. The CDR3 has 13 amino acids. The CDR3 is CASSPTPEYEQYF. CDR3 coding DNA: TGTGCCAGCAGCCCAACACCGGAGTACGAGCAGTACTTC.

The chain combines TRBV6-1 with TRBJ2-5; possibly TRBD1 for D (6 bases). There are 16 residues in the CDR3. Between the trimmed V and J ends, which lost 4 bases and 3 bases, there was a span of 18 bases. The germline V gene encodes CDR1 MNHNS and CDR2 SASEGT. CDR3 nucleotides: TGTGCCAGCAGTGCCCACCTTCAGGGGTCGAAAGAGACCCAGTACTTC. The encoded protein is CASSAHLQGSKETQYF.

This chain joins TRBV18 and TRBJ1-1; D is possibly TRBD1 (6 bases). The CDR3 runs to 14 residues. Trimming shortened V by 3 bases and J by 3 bases, and 11 bases separated the two germline ends. CDR1 KGHSH and CDR2 LQKENI come from the germline V gene. The CDR3 here is CASSPTGPDTEAFF. For the CDR3, the DNA is TGTGCCAGCTCACCGACAGGTCCTGACACTGAAGCTTTCTTT. Supplemented by reference TRBV18 and TRBJ1-1, the full variable domain reads NAGVMQNPRHLVRRRGQEARLRCSPMKGHSHVYWYRQLPEEGLKFMVYLQKENIIDESGMPKERFSAEFPKEGPSILRIQQVVRGDSAAYFCASSPTGPDTEAFFGQGTRLTVV.

There are a few counts of this clone. V and J are TRBV2 and TRBJ1-4; 7 positions agree with TRBD1. Germline CDR1 reads SNHLY; CDR2 reads FYNNEI. The CDR3 sequence is 14 residues long. Trimming cost V 5 bases and J 6 bases; bases outside gene matches: 6. The CDR3 coding sequence is TGTGCCAGCAGTCTGCAGGGACAGTATGAAAAACTGTTTTTT. It yields the protein CASSLQGQYEKLFF.

The rearrangement uses TRBV19 and TRBJ2-5; D is perhaps TRBD2 (6 bases). Trimming cost V 10 bases and J 5 bases, with 17 bases left between them. This CDR3 region has 13 residues. Germline CDR1 reads LNHDA; CDR2 reads SQIVND (reference sequence). CDR3 loop: CATAQVGGETQYF. The CDR3 nucleotides read TGTGCCACCGCTCAGGTTGGGGGGGAGACCCAGTACTTC.

This clone has more than one count but fewer than ten. The chain combines TRBV27 with TRBJ2-5; 12 bases line up with TRBD2. This CDR3 contains 16 residues. Losses at the gene ends were 3 bases for V and 4 bases for J; bases not matched to a gene: 6. Germline V gene sequence: CDR1 MNHEY, CDR2 SMNVEV (reference sequence). The CDR3 nucleotides read TGTGCCAGCAGTTTCCTCCCGACTAGCGGGAGAGAGACCCAGTACTTC. Protein sequence: CASSFLPTSGRETQYF.

V is TRBV5-4 and J is TRBJ2-5; possibly TRBD2 for D (5 bases). The V end was cut by 2 bases, the J end by 3 bases, with 8 bases between. The CDR3 loop spans 13 amino acids. CDR1 is SGHNT, CDR2 YYREEE, per germline (reference sequence). The DNA for the CDR3 is TGTGCCAGCAGCTTCCCCGGGGAAGAGACCCAGTACTTC. Encoded protein: CASSFPGEETQYF.

This rearrangement joins TRBV2 to TRBJ2-3; 10 bases line up with TRBD1. J gave up 4 bases and V 8 bases, and 9 bases lay outside the gene matches. Germline assignment: CDR1 SNHLY and CDR2 FYNNEI. This CDR3 is 15 amino acids long. Here the CDR3 DNA reads TGTGCCAGCCTGCGGGACAGGGGAATTTCAGATACGCAGTATTTT. Its translation: CASLRDRGISDTQYF. The whole variable domain, filled in from reference TRBV2 and TRBJ2-3, reads EPEVTQTPSHQVTQMGQEVILRCVPISNHLYFYWYRQILGQKVEFLVSFYNNEISEKSEIFDDQFSVERPDGSNFTLKIRSTKLEDSAMYFCASLRDRGISDTQYFGPGTRLTVL.

The chain recombines TRBV7-9 with TRBJ2-1, with TRBD1 as a possible D gene (6 bases). Trimming stripped 0 bases from V and 6 bases from J, with 9 bases between. Germline V lookup: CDR1 SEHNR, CDR2 FQNEAQ (reference sequence). This CDR3 has 14 residues. The CDR3 DNA reads as TGTGCCAGCAGCTTAGCGAGGGGGTCCAATGAGCAGTTCTTC. It translates to CASSLARGSNEQFF.

The chain has TRBV7-9 and TRBJ1-5; maybe TRBD1 (5 bases). This CDR3 region has 13 residues. Germline-derived CDR1 and CDR2 are SEHNR and FQNEAQ (reference sequence). The V end was cut by 3 bases, the J end by 6 bases, with 9 bases between. The CDR3 nucleotides read TGTGCCAGCAGCTTTGGCGGGGGTCAGCCCCAGCATTTT. Amino acid sequence: CASSFGGGQPQHF.

The gene calls are TRBV7-9 and TRBJ2-5; 10 bases are shared with TRBD2. This CDR3 is built from 16 residues. Germline CDR1 SEHNR, CDR2 FQNEAQ (reference sequence). J lost 5 bases, V lost 4 bases, and 10 bases had no gene match. The CDR3 protein is CASSSRVLAGMETQYF. CDR3 bases: TGTGCCAGCAGCTCTCGCGTACTAGCGGGAATGGAGACCCAGTACTTC.

This clone appeared once. V usage is TRBV2 and J usage is TRBJ2-5; possibly TRBD1 for D (5 bases). Trimming took 7 bases from V and 1 from J, leaving 16 bases between them. CDR3 length: 15 residues. Germline CDR1 SNHLY, CDR2 FYNNEI. The CDR3 reads CASTDGAGLQETQYF. Here the CDR3 DNA reads TGTGCCAGCACCGATGGGGCCGGGCTCCAAGAGACCCAGTACTTC.

This chain links TRBV28 with TRBJ1-2; 9 bases map to TRBD1. Germline CDR1 and CDR2: MDHEN and SYDVKM. With 5 bases clipped from V and 9 bases from J, the junction kept 10 bases outside the gene matches. This CDR3 region has 14 residues. CDR3 in DNA: TGTGCCAGCAGTGCGACAGGGGGGGTCTGGCGCTACACCTTC. Its protein product is CASSATGGVWRYTF.

This sequence joins TRBV7-3 and TRBJ2-1; maybe TRBD1 (6 bases). This CDR3 comprises 14 residues. From germline, CDR1 is SGHTA and CDR2 FQGTGA. Trimming pared 4 bases from V and 6 bases from J, leaving 13 bases between. CDR3 coding DNA: TGTGCCAGCAGCTCGCCAGGGGTGCGCAATGAGCAGTTCTTC. Protein sequence: CASSSPGVRNEQFF. Combining the CDR3 with reference TRBV7-3 and TRBJ2-1 gives the whole variable domain GAGVSQTPSNKVTEKGKYVELRCDPISGHTALYWYRQSLGQGPEFLIYFQGTGAADDSGLPNDRFFAVRPEGSVSTLKIQRTERGDSAVYLCASSSPGVRNEQFFGPGTRLTVL.

There are a few counts of this clone. V gene TRBV6-5 combines with J gene TRBJ2-5, with 7 bases lining up with TRBD2. The CDR3 is 14 amino acids. Trimming removed 5 bases from V and 5 bases from J; junction bases left unmatched: 8. The germline gives CDR1 MNHEY, CDR2 SVGAGI. CDR3: CASSRMGGGETQYF. CDR3 nucleotides: TGTGCCAGCAGTCGAATGGGGGGAGGGGAGACCCAGTACTTC.